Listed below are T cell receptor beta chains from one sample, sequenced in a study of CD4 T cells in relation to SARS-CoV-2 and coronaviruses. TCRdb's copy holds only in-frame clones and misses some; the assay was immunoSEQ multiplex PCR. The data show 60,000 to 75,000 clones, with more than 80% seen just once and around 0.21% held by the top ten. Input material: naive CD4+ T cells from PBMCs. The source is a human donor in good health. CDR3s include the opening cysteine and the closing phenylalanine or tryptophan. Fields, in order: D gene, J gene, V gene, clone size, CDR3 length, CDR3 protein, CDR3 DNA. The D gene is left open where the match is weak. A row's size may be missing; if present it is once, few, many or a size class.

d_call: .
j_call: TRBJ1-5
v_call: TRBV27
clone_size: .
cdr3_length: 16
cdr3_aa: CASSTTCMRQGQPQHF
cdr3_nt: TGTGCCAGCAGTACTACCTGCATGAGGCAGGGGCAGCCCCAGCATTTT

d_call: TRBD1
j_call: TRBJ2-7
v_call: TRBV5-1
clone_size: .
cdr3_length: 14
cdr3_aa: CASSFRDRRDEQYF
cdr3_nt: TGCGCCAGCAGCTTCAGGGACAGACGGGACGAGCAGTACTTC

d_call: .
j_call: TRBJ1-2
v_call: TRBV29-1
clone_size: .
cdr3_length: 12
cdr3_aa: CSVGTVNYGYTF
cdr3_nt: TGCAGCGTTGGGACAGTAAACTATGGCTACACCTTC

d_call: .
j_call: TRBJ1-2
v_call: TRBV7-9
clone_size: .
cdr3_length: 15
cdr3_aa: CASSSPGQTGYGYTF
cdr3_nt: TGTGCCAGCAGCTCACCGGGACAAACTGGCTATGGCTACACCTTC

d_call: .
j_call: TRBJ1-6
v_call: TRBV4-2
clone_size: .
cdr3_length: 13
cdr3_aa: CASSQAGDSPLHF
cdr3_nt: TGTGCCAGCAGCCAGGCCGGGGATTCGCCCCTCCACTTT

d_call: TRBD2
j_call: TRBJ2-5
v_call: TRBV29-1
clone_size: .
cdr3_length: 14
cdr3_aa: CSVAPRGGGETQYF
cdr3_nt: TGCAGCGTCGCCCCCCGGGGGGGCGGAGAGACCCAGTACTTC

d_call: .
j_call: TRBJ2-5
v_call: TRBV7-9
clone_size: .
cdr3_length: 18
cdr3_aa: CASSFPPNVGGLGETQYF
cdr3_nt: TGTGCCAGCAGCTTCCCCCCCAATGTTGGGGGGCTTGGGGAGACCCAGTACTTC

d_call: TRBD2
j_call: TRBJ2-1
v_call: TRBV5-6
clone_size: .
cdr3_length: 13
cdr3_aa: CAASGGPYNEQFF
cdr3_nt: TGTGCCGCGAGCGGGGGTCCCTACAATGAGCAGTTCTTC

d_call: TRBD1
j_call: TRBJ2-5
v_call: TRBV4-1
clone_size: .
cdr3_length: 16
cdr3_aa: CASSQDSAGGGETQYF
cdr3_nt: TGCGCCAGCAGCCAAGATTCGGCAGGGGGCGGTGAGACCCAGTACTTC

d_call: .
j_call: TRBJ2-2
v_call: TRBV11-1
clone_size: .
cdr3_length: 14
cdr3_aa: CASSLLGRTGELFF
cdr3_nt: TGTGCCAGCAGCTTACTTGGGCGCACCGGGGAGCTGTTTTTT

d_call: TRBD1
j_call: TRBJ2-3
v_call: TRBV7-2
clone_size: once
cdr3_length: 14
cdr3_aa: CASSLDRFSDTQYF
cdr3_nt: TGTGCCAGCAGCTTGGACAGGTTCTCAGATACGCAGTATTTT

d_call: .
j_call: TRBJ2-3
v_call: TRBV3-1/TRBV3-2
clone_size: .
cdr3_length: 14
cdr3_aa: CASSQGGAAHTQYF
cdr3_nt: TGTGCCAGCAGCCAAGGAGGAGCCGCCCATACGCAGTATTTT

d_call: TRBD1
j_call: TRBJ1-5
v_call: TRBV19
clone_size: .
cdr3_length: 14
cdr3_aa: CASRRGTENQPQHF
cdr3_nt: TGTGCCAGTCGACGCGGGACAGAGAATCAGCCCCAGCATTTT

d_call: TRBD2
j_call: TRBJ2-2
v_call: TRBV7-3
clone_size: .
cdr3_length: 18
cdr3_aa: CASSLTALAGDNGGELFF
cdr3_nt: TGTGCCAGCAGCTTAACGGCCCTAGCGGGAGACAATGGCGGGGAGCTGTTTTTT

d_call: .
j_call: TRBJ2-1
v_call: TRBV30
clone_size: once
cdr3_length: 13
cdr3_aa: CAWSVLEDNEQFF
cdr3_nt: TGTGCCTGGAGTGTACTAGAAGACAATGAGCAGTTCTTC

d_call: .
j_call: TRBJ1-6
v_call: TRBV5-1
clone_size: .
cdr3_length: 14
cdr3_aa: CASGEGSYNSPLHF
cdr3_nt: TGCGCCAGCGGTGAGGGGTCCTATAATTCACCCCTCCACTTT

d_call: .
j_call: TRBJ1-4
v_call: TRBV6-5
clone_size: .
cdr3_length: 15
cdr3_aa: CASSYSSGQAEKLFF
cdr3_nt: TGTGCCAGCAGTTACAGTTCGGGGCAAGCAGAAAAACTGTTTTTT

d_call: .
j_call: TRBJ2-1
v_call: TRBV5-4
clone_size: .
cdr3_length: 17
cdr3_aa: CASSRAGGAASYNEQFF
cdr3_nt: TGTGCCAGCAGCCGGGCGGGCGGAGCGGCCTCCTACAATGAGCAGTTCTTC

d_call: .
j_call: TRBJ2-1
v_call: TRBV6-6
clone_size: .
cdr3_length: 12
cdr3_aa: CASNSGGYEQFF
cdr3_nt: TGTGCCAGCAACTCTGGGGGCTATGAGCAGTTCTTC

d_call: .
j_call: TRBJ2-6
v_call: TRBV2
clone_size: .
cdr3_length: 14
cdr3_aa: CASSQGWGANVLTF
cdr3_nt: TGTGCCAGCAGTCAGGGTTGGGGGGCCAACGTCCTGACTTTC

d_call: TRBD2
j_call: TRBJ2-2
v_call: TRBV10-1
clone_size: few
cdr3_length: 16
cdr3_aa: CASRASGGSTTGELFF
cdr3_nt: TGCGCCAGCAGAGCTAGCGGGGGGTCAACCACCGGGGAGCTGTTTTTT

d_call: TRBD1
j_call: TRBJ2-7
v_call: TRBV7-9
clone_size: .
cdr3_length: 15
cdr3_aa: CASSLTGGRHYEQYF
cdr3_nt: TGTGCCAGCAGCTTAACAGGGGGCCGGCACTACGAGCAGTACTTC

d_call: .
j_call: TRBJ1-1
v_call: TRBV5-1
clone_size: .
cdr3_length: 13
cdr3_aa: CASSPLSGTEAFF
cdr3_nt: TGCGCCAGCAGCCCACTCTCGGGGACTGAAGCTTTCTTT

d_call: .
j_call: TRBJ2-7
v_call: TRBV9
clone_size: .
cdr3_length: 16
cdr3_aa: CASSVAPHLVEDEQYF
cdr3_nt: TGTGCCAGCAGCGTAGCTCCTCACCTCGTGGAGGACGAGCAGTACTTC

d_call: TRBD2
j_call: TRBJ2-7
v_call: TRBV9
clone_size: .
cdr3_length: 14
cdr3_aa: CASTFREGTTEQYF
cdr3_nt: TGTGCCAGCACCTTCCGGGAGGGGACGACCGAGCAGTACTTC

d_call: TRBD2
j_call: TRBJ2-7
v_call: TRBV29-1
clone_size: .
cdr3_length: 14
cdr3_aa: CSVVPGLAFYEQYF
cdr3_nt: TGCAGCGTCGTACCGGGACTAGCATTCTACGAGCAGTACTTC

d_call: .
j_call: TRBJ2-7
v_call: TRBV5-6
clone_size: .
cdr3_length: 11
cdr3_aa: CASSTTYEQYF
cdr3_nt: TGTGCCAGCAGCACTACCTACGAGCAGTACTTC

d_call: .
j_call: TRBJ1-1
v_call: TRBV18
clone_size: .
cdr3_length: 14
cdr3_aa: CASSTGTADTEAFF
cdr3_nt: TGTGCCAGCTCTACCGGGACGGCTGACACTGAAGCTTTCTTT

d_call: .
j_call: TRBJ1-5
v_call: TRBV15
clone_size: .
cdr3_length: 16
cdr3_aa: CATSRDFGGAGQPQHF
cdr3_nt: TGTGCCACCAGCAGAGATTTCGGGGGGGCCGGGCAGCCCCAGCATTTT

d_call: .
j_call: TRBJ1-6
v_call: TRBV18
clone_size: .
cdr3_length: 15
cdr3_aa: CASSLRRSYNSPLHF
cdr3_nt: TGTGCCAGCTCGCTTCGCCGGTCCTATAATTCACCCCTCCACTTT

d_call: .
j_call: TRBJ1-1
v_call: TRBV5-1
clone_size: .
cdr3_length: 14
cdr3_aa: CASSLDGRNTEAFF
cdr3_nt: TGCGCCAGCAGCTTGGACGGGCGGAACACTGAAGCTTTCTTT

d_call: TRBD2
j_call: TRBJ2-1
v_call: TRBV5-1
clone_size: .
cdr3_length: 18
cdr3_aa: CASSLTRTSGREANEQFF
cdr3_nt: TGCGCCAGCAGCTTGACGAGGACTAGCGGGAGGGAGGCCAATGAGCAGTTCTTC

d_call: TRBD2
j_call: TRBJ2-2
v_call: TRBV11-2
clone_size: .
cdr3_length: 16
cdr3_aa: CASRRTGLASTGELFF
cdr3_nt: TGTGCCAGCAGACGTACGGGACTAGCGAGTACCGGGGAGCTGTTTTTT

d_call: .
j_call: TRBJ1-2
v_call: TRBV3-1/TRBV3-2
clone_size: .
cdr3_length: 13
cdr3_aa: CASSPSTVYGYTF
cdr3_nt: TGTGCCAGCAGCCCCTCGACAGTCTATGGCTACACCTTC

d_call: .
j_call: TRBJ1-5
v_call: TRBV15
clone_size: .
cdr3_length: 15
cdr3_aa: CATSNLGGGNQPQHF
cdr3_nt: TGTGCCACCAGCAACTTGGGAGGGGGCAATCAGCCCCAGCATTTT

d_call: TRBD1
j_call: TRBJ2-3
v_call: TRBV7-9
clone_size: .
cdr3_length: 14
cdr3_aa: CASSPGGFSDTQYF
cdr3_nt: TGTGCCAGCAGCCCAGGGGGATTCTCAGATACGCAGTATTTT

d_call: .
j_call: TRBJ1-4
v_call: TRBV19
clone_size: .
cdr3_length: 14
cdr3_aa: CASTRVPRGEKLFF
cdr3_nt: TGTGCCAGTACCCGAGTTCCTAGGGGTGAAAAACTGTTTTTT

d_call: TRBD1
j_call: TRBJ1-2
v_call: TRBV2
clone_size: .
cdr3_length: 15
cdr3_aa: CASSGDRGYDYGYTF
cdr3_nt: TGCGCCAGCAGTGGGGACAGGGGGTATGACTATGGCTACACCTTC

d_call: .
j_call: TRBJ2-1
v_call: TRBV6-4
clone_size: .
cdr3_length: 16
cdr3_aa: CASSDSWASSYNEQFF
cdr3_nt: TGTGCCAGCAGTGACTCATGGGCCAGCTCCTACAATGAGCAGTTCTTC

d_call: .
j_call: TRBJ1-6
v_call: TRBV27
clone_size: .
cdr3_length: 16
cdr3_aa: CASSPSDSLNNSPLHF
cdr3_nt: TGTGCCAGCAGTCCCTCCGACAGCTTGAATAATTCACCCCTCCACTTT

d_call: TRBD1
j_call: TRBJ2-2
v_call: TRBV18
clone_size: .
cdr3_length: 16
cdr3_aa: CASSPPGQRYTGELFF
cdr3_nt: TGTGCCAGCTCACCCCCGGGACAGCGATACACCGGGGAGCTGTTTTTT

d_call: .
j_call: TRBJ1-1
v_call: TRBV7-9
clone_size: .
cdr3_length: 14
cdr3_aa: CASSPLEGREEAFF
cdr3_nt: TGTGCCAGCAGCCCCCTGGAGGGCAGGGAGGAAGCTTTCTTT

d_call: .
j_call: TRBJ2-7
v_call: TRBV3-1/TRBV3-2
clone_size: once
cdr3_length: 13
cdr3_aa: CASSQVRSYEQYF
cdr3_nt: TGTGCCAGCAGCCAAGTTCGCTCCTACGAGCAGTACTTC

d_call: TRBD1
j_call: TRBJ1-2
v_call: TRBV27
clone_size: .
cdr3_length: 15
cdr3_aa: CASSPGQGARYGYTF
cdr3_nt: TGTGCCAGCAGTCCTGGACAGGGCGCTCGCTATGGCTACACCTTC

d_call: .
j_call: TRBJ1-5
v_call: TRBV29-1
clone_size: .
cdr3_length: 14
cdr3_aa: CSAFGKLANQPQHF
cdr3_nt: TGCAGCGCCTTCGGCAAATTGGCCAATCAGCCCCAGCATTTT

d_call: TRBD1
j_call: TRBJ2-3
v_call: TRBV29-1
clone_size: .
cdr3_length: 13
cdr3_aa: CSAPGGGTDTQYF
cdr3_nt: TGCAGCGCTCCAGGGGGTGGGACAGATACGCAGTATTTT

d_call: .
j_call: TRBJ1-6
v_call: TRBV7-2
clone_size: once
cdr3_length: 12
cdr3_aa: CASSPRDTPLHF
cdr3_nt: TGTGCCAGCAGTCCCAGGGATACACCCCTCCACTTT

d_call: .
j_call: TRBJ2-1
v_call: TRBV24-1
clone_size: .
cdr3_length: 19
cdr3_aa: CATSDPGTGAGMAYNEQFF
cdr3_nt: TGTGCCACCAGTGACCCCGGGACCGGAGCGGGCATGGCCTACAATGAGCAGTTCTTC

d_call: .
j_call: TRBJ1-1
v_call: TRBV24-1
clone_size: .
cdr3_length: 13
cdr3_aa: CATSDLEGAEAFF
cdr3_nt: TGTGCCACCAGTGATTTGGAAGGAGCTGAAGCTTTCTTT

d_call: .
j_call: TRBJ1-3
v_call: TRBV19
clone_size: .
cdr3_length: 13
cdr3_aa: CASNMGTGNTIYF
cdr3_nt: TGTGCCAGTAACATGGGTACTGGAAACACCATATATTTT

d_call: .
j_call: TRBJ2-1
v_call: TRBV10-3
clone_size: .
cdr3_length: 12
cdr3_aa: CAISDAYNEQFF
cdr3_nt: TGTGCCATCAGTGATGCCTACAATGAGCAGTTCTTC